Shown below are 29 T cell receptor beta chains from a single sample sequenced in a study of beta chain features in type 1 diabetes. Study observations and caveats: Across all four CD4+ subsets, people with type 1 diabetes showed modestly shorter TCRB CDR3s.

These receptors' targets are unknown. All of the isolated RNA was reverse transcribed, so expressed TCRB transcripts were sequenced. Only in-frame clones appear in the TCRdb table, and some are missing; sequencing was by immunoSEQ multiplex PCR. The sample consists of under 150,000 clones, approximately 10% of them appearing once. Material for sequencing was central memory CD4+ T cells from blood. The source of these receptors is a young man with type 1 diabetes.

This clone was counted between two and nine times. The chain is built from TRBV5-1 and TRBJ2-3; D is perhaps TRBD2 (6 bases). This CDR3 has 13 residues. Germline CDR1 reads SGHRS; CDR2 reads YFSETQ. Between the trimmed V and J ends, which lost 0 bases and 5 bases, there was a span of 7 bases. The CDR3 sequence: CASSLGDLDTQYF. The CDR3, as DNA: TGCGCCAGCAGCTTGGGGGACTTAGATACGCAGTATTTT.

The chain recombines TRBV11-2 with TRBJ2-3; 7 bases fit TRBD2. The CDR3 loop spans 12 amino acids. Germline loops: CDR1 SGHAT, CDR2 FQNNGV. V dropped 5 bases and J dropped 5; count of bases not matched to a gene: 1. The CDR3 loop reads CASSQRGDTQYF. CDR3 DNA: TGTGCCAGCAGCCAGCGGGGAGATACGCAGTATTTT.

There are a few counts of this clone. The V call is TRBV7-3, the J call TRBJ1-1; D gene unclear. The CDR3 length is 14 residues. V was pared by 4 bases and J by 2 bases, with 11 bases between. Germline CDR1 reads SGHTA; CDR2 reads FQGTGA. The CDR3 DNA reads as TGTGCCAGCAGCTCTTCGACGGGAAACACTGAAGCTTTCTTT. Its protein product is CASSSSTGNTEAFF.

This chain links TRBV2 with TRBJ2-5, with a weak D call TRBD1 (6 bases). This CDR3 is 13 amino acids long. The V and J ends lost 6 bases and 7 bases respectively, with 15 bases between them. The germline CDR1 and CDR2 sequences are SNHLY and FYNNEI. CDR3 loop: CASRPQGIGTQYF. As DNA, the CDR3 is TGTGCCAGCAGGCCCCAGGGGATTGGGACCCAGTACTTC.

J is TRBJ1-1 and V is TRBV4-1; possibly TRBD1 for D (6 bases). The CDR3 is 15 amino acids. CDR1 is MGHRA, CDR2 YSYEKL, per germline. V was shortened by 4 bases and J by 3 bases, with 15 bases between the two germline ends. For the CDR3, the DNA is TGCGCCAGCAGCCTCCCAGGGGCAGGGGACACTGAAGCTTTCTTT. Translating gives CASSLPGAGDTEAFF.

The V call is TRBV25-1, the J call TRBJ2-7; 11 nucleotides match TRBD2. CDR1 is MGHDK, CDR2 SYGVNS, per germline. The CDR3 sequence is 15 residues long. The ends lost 2 bases at V and 3 bases at J; junction bases unmatched: 3. The CDR3, as DNA: TGTGCCAGCAGTGAAAGGCTAGCGGGGGGCTACGAGCAGTACTTC. Translating gives CASSERLAGGYEQYF.

The V call is TRBV12-5, the J call TRBJ2-7, with D possibly TRBD2 on 5 matching bases. V lost 3 bases, J lost 6 bases, and 12 bases lay in between. CDR3 length: 13 residues. Germline lookup yields CDR1 LGHNT and CDR2 FRNRAP. For the CDR3, the DNA is TGTGCTAGTGGTTTATTTCGAGAGGGCGAGCAGTACTTC. Residues: CASGLFREGEQYF.

The chain has TRBV25-1 and TRBJ1-2; 7 bases align to TRBD1. The CDR3 covers 16 residues. J was trimmed by 5 bases and V by 4 bases; bases with no gene match: 13. The germline CDR1 and CDR2 sequences are MGHDK and SYGVNS. CDR3 amino acids: CASSVAGGTGEYGYTF. The CDR3 DNA is TGTGCCAGCAGTGTTGCAGGGGGTACGGGGGAGTATGGCTACACCTTC.

The chain carries TRBV6-6 and TRBJ2-7; a weak D match, TRBD1 (6 bases). V gave up 5 bases and J gave up 0 bases, with 11 bases separating them. Germline CDR1 MNHNY, CDR2 SVGAGI (reference sequence). The CDR3 has 14 residues. The CDR3 DNA reads TGTGCCAGCAGTCGGACAGCGAGCTCCTACGAGCAGTACTTC. Its translation is CASSRTASSYEQYF.

The genes are TRBV2 and TRBJ1-2; 7 bases fit TRBD1. CDR1 and CDR2 (germline): SNHLY, FYNNEI. Trimming at V came to 7 bases and at J to 6 bases, leaving 14 bases not matched to a gene. The CDR3 extends over 15 amino acids. CDR3 nucleotides: TGTGCCAGCACCCTAGGGACAGTTGAGCGGGATGGCTACACCTTC. Protein: CASTLGTVERDGYTF.

This clone occurred a few times. The gene calls are TRBV11-2 and TRBJ2-5; D is possibly TRBD1 (5 bases). Germline-derived CDR1 and CDR2 are SGHAT and FQNNGV. This CDR3 contains 13 residues. With 3 bases removed from V and 5 bases from J, the gap between germline ends came to 10 bases. The CDR3 region is CASSFRGGETQYF. CDR3 sequence (DNA): TGTGCCAGCAGCTTTAGGGGCGGCGAGACCCAGTACTTC.

This clone was seen only a few times. The same CDR3 also results from other DNA sequences found in this sample. The CDR3 DNA reads TGTGCCAGCAGCTTGGGGGGACAAGTGAACACTGAAGCTTTCTTT. Translating gives CASSLGGQVNTEAFF. V and J are TRBV5-4 and TRBJ1-1, with D possibly TRBD1 on 6 matching bases. CDR3 length equals 15 residues. Trimming left V 0 bases short and J 0 bases short, with 9 bases between. CDR1 is SGHNT, CDR2 YYREEE, per germline (reference sequence).

This clone was counted only a few times. The chain links TRBV6-5 to TRBJ2-3; 8 nucleotides align to TRBD2. V lost 6 bases, J lost 0 bases, and 2 bases stayed unmatched. The CDR3 covers 14 residues. CDR1 MNHEY and CDR2 SVGAGI come from the germline V gene. This chain's CDR3 is CASSIAGSTDTQYF. The CDR3, as DNA: TGTGCCAGCAGCATAGCGGGGAGCACAGATACGCAGTATTTT.

This clone showed up just a few times. V usage is TRBV4-2 and J usage is TRBJ1-5; D uncertain. CDR1 and CDR2 (germline): LGHNA, YNFKEQ. The CDR3 length is 13 residues. V gave up 0 bases and J gave up 5 bases, with 5 bases separating them. The CDR3: CASSQDLDQPQHF. The CDR3 DNA is TGTGCCAGCAGCCAAGATTTAGATCAGCCCCAGCATTTT.

The chain couples TRBV28 to TRBJ1-4; no reliable D call. The CDR3 loop spans 13 amino acids. In germline, CDR1 is MDHEN, CDR2 SYDVKM. Trimming left V 4 bases short and J 4 bases short, with 7 bases between. The CDR3 coding sequence is TGTGCCAGCAGTTCTCCGGGTAATGAAAAACTGTTTTTT. It is translated as CASSSPGNEKLFF.

This clone was counted a few times. The chain employs TRBV15 and TRBJ2-5, with 13 bases lining up with TRBD2. Trimming at V came to 0 bases and at J to 6 bases, leaving 10 bases not matched to a gene. Germline V gives CDR1 LNHNV, CDR2 YYDKDF (reference sequence). There are 18 residues in the CDR3. DNA for the CDR3: TGTGCCACCAGCAGAGATCAGGAGGGACTAGCGGGGTGGCAGACCCAGTACTTC. Translating it yields CATSRDQEGLAGWQTQYF.

This clone was recorded only once. V and J are TRBV11-2 and TRBJ1-4; 9 positions match TRBD1. Germline V gene data show CDR1 as SGHAT and CDR2 as FQNNGV. The CDR3 is 13 amino acids. The trim removed 2 bases at V and 13 bases at J, leaving 5 bases unmatched. This CDR3 reads CASSLTGQGVLFF. As DNA, the CDR3 is TGTGCCAGCAGCTTAACGGGACAGGGAGTACTGTTTTTT.

V and J are TRBV18 and TRBJ1-1, with D uncertain. CDR1 KGHSH and CDR2 LQKENI come from the germline V gene. This CDR3 region has 13 residues. The ends were cut back, 6 bases at V and 8 bases at J, with 16 bases in the middle. The CDR3 bases are TGTGCCAGCTCCCTCCGGGGTTACGAGGAAGCTTTCTTT. It is translated as CASSLRGYEEAFF.

In its sample, this clone was seen a few times. CDR3 nucleotides: TGTGCCAGCAGCCTAGGGACTAGCGGGGGGCAGAAAGAGACCCAGTACTTC. It codes for CASSLGTSGGQKETQYF. This chain links TRBV9 with TRBJ2-5, with TRBD2 matching 15 bases. The V gene end was trimmed by 4 bases and the J gene end by 3 bases; junction bases not matched to a gene: 7. CDR3 length: 17 residues. From germline, CDR1 is SGDLS and CDR2 YYNGEE.

Only a few counts were recorded for this clone. One junction end does not reproduce the germline sequence, and a read error may be involved. V and J are TRBV7-7 and TRBJ2-5; unclear D gene. Germline V gives CDR1 SSHAT, CDR2 FNYEAQ (reference sequence). This CDR3 is 14 amino acids long. The DNA for the CDR3 is TGTGCTAGCAGCTCAGACCCGGGCCAAGAGACCCAGTACTTC. Its translation is CASSSDPGQETQYF. Drawing the rest from reference TRBV7-7 and TRBJ2-5, the complete variable domain is GAGVSQSPRYKVTKRGQDVTLRCDPISSHATLYWYQQALGQGPEFLTYFNYEAQPDKSGLPSDRFSAERPEGSISTLTIQRTEQRDSAMYRCASSSDPGQETQYFGPGTRLLVL.

This clone was observed a few times. This CDR3 reads CASSLVGVGQFF. CDR3 sequence (DNA): TGTGCCAGCAGCTTGGTAGGAGTGGGGCAGTTCTTC. This chain links TRBV7-2 with TRBJ2-1, with unresolved D. V was clipped by 3 bases and J by 12 bases, with 12 bases between them. There are 12 residues in the CDR3. Germline assignment: CDR1 SGHTA and CDR2 FQGNSA. Complete variable domain (other parts from reference TRBV7-2 and TRBJ2-1): GAGVSQSPSNKVTEKGKDVELRCDPISGHTALYWYRQSLGQGLEFLIYFQGNSAPDKSGLPSDRFSAERTGGSVSTLTIQRTQQEDSAVYLCASSLVGVGQFFGPGTRLTVL.

The chain employs TRBV4-3 and TRBJ1-4, with unresolved D. Trimming removed 6 bases from V and 8 bases from J, with 22 bases in between. From germline, CDR1 is LGHNA and CDR2 YSLEER. The CDR3 has 16 amino acids. As DNA, the CDR3 is TGCGCCAGCAGGCACCTAGGAACGGCCGACTCGGAAAAACTGTTTTTT. This encodes CASRHLGTADSEKLFF.

The V gene is TRBV5-4, the J gene TRBJ2-7; D perhaps matches TRBD1 (6 bases). There are 14 residues in the CDR3. Germline CDR1 is SGHNT and CDR2 is YYREEE (reference sequence). The V end was cut by 4 bases, the J end by 0 bases, with 11 bases between. CDR3 bases: TGTGCCAGCAGCCCACAGGGCTCCTCCTACGAGCAGTACTTC. Protein sequence: CASSPQGSSYEQYF. The full variable domain, its missing parts supplied by reference TRBV5-4 and TRBJ2-7, is ETGVTQSPTHLIKTRGQQVTLRCSSQSGHNTVSWYQQALGQGPQFIFQYYREEENGRGNFPPRFSGLQFPNYSSELNVNALELDDSALYLCASSPQGSSYEQYFGPGTRLTVT.

This clone has only a few counts. The chain uses TRBV2 and TRBJ2-7, with TRBD1 as a possible D gene (5 bases). V lost 7 bases and J lost 5, with 15 bases in between. The CDR3 extends over 13 amino acids. CDR1 and CDR2 (germline): SNHLY, FYNNEI. The CDR3 region has the DNA TGTGCCAGCAAAGCAGGGCTTAAGAACGAGCAGTACTTC. Its protein is CASKAGLKNEQYF.

This clone has only a few counts. The chain joins TRBV18 to TRBJ2-1, with 9 bases matching TRBD1. Trimming at V came to 5 bases and at J to 2 bases, leaving 4 bases not matched to a gene. CDR3 length equals 15 residues. Germline-derived CDR1 and CDR2 are KGHSH and LQKENI. CDR3 in DNA: TGTGCCAGCTCAGCCGGGACAGGGACCTACAATGAGCAGTTCTTC. Its translation: CASSAGTGTYNEQFF.

This chain links TRBV14 with TRBJ2-3; 8 bases fit TRBD1. Germline V gene lookup returns CDR1 SGHDN and CDR2 FVKESK. The J segment lost 2 bases and the V segment lost 1 base, leaving 8 bases of the junction unmatched. The CDR3 loop spans 17 amino acids. Here the CDR3 DNA reads TGTGCCAGCAGCCAAGCCGTCGGACAGGGAGCCACAGATACGCAGTATTTT. It specifies CASSQAVGQGATDTQYF.

The chain carries TRBV29-1 and TRBJ2-1; TRBD2 matches at 7 bases. This CDR3 comprises 12 residues. Looked up from germline, CDR1 is SQVTM and CDR2 is ANQGSEA. J gave up 8 bases and V 0 bases, and 1 base lay outside the gene matches. CDR3 nucleotides: TGCAGCGTTGAAGATGGGGGGGATGAGCAGTTCTTC. Translation gives CSVEDGGDEQFF.

This clone appeared a few times. V and J are TRBV9 and TRBJ2-3; D not certain. The CDR3 is made up of 12 amino acids. CDR1 SGDLS and CDR2 YYNGEE come from the germline V gene. The germline V and J ends were trimmed by 4 bases and 6 bases, with 9 bases remaining between them. The DNA of the CDR3 is TGTGCCAGCAGCCCCTACTCGGATACGCAGTATTTT. Translation gives CASSPYSDTQYF.

This clone was recorded a few times. The chain is built from TRBV28 and TRBJ1-5, with TRBD1 identical over 9 bases. Looked up from germline, CDR1 is MDHEN and CDR2 is SYDVKM. The CDR3 has 17 residues. V dropped 7 bases and J dropped 1; count of bases not matched to a gene: 11. The CDR3 coding sequence is TGTGCCAGCACTCCCCCCAGGACAGGGGACAGCAATCAGCCCCAGCATTTT. The encoded protein is CASTPPRTGDSNQPQHF.